This TCR beta chain comes out of a study of graft-versus-host responses after intestinal transplantation. For the study at large: Among the recipients, all got anti-thymocyte globulin induction and then tacrolimus and steroids for 2 to 3 years. Study-level results: Allografts of patients with graft-donor T cell macrochimerism showed high graft-versus-host to host-versus-graft clone ratios. Early post-transplant HvG declines tracked with peak circulating GvH clone levels. GvH clones were identified in recipient marrow, with some first appearing in ileum or blood.

In the case of this clone: Its specificity is not known.

To release intraepithelial and lamina propria lymphocytes, the graft tissue was processed. Libraries were prepared by immunoSEQ multiplex PCR; TCRdb keeps only in-frame clonotypes and omits some of them. The sample has 15,000 to 20,000 clones; 83% are singletons. Sample: ileum tissue, taken about 80 weeks after intestinal transplantation. This clonotype originated in a human patient who received an intestinal transplant, so some T cells may come from the graft donor.

The DNA of the CDR3 is TGTGCCAGCAGCCGTAACAGGGGGCAGGGAAATGAGCAGTTCTTC. Translating gives CASSRNRGQGNEQFF. The chain has TRBV7-6 and TRBJ2-1; 9 bases map to TRBD1. V shed 5 bases, J shed 7 bases, and the junction held 9 bases outside the gene matches. Germline V gene sequence: CDR1 SGHVS, CDR2 FNYEAQ. The CDR3 spans 15 residues.